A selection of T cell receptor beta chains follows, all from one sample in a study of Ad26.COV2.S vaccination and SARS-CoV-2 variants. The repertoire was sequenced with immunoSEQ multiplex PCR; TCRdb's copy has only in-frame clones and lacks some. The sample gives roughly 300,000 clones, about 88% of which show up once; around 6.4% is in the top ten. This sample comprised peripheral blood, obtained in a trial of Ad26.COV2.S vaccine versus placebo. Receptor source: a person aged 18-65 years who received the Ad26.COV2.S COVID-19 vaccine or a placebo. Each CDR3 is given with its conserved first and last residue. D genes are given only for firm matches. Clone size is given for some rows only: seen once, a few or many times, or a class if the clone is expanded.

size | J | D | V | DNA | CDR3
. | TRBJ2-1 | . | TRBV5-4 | TGTGCCAGCAGCTCATCACTCGGGACAGAGCAGTTCTTC | CASSSSLGTEQFF
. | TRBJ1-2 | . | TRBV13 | TGTGCCAGCAGCTTCGACAGTAAGGACTATGGCTACACCTTC | CASSFDSKDYGYTF
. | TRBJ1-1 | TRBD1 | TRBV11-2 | TGTGCCAGCAGCCCCCTACGGACAGGGTTGAACACTGAAGCTTTCTTT | CASSPLRTGLNTEAFF
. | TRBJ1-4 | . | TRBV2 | TGTGCCAGCAGTCAGGCGAATGAAAAACTGTTTTTT | CASSQANEKLFF
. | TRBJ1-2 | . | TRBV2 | TGTGCCAGCAAGGCTCAGTCTCCGTATGGCTACACCTTC | CASKAQSPYGYTF
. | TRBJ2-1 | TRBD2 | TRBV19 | TGTGCCAGCCGGAAGAGTCAGGGCGTGACTAGCGGGCTAGAGCAGTTCTTC | CASRKSQGVTSGLEQFF
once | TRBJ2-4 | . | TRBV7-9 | TGTGCCAGCAGCCCGCAAAAAAACATTCAGTACTTC | CASSPQKNIQYF
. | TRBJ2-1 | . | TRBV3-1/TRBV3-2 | TGTGCCAGCAGCCAAGGACGTAGGGTAAGCGATGAGCAGTTCTTC | CASSQGRRVSDEQFF
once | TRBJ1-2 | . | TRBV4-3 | TGCGCCAGCAGCCAAGTTGGGGCCGCGATCCCTGATGGCTACACCTTC | CASSQVGAAIPDGYTF
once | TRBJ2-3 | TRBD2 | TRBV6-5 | TGTGCCAGCAGCCGCGGGAGCCCGAGCACAGATACGCAGTATTTT | CASSRGSPSTDTQYF
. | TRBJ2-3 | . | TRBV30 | TGTGCCTGGATTCACAGGGGCACAGATACGCAGTATTTT | CAWIHRGTDTQYF
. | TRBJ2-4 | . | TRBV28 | TGTGCCAGCAGTTTAGTCCCCCCCCCGGGAGCCAAAAACATTCAGTACTTC | CASSLVPPPGAKNIQYF
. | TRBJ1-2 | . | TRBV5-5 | TGTGCCAGCAGCTCTCTACAGGGAAAGAATGGCTACACCTTC | CASSSLQGKNGYTF
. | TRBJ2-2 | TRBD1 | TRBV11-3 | TGTGCCAGCAGCTTAGCGGACAGGGATTACACCGGGGAGCTGTTTTTT | CASSLADRDYTGELFF
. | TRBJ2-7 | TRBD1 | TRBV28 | TGTGCCAGCAGTAGAGGGGACAGGCCAGTCTACGAGCAGTACTTC | CASSRGDRPVYEQYF
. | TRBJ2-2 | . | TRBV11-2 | TGTGCCAGCAGCTTCCCGCCGGGCGGGGCGACCGGGGAGCTGTTTTTT | CASSFPPGGATGELFF
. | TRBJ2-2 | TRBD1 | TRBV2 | TGTGCCAGCAGTCAGCTGACAGGGGGCACCGGGGAGCTGTTTTTT | CASSQLTGGTGELFF
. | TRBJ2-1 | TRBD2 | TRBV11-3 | TGTGCCAGCAGCTTGGGGCTAGCGGGGGTGAGGGGTGAGCAGTTCTTC | CASSLGLAGVRGEQFF
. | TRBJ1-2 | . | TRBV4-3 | TGCGCCAGCAGCCAAGGGGGGGGCCCCTATGGCTACACCTTC | CASSQGGGPYGYTF
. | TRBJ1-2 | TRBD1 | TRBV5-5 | TGTGCCAGCAGCCAGACAGGGGGCAGAAACTATGGCTACACCTTC | CASSQTGGRNYGYTF
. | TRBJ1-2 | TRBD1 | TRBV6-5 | TGTGCCAGCAGTTACTCTCCAGGGGGCGTGGATGGCTACACCTTC | CASSYSPGGVDGYTF
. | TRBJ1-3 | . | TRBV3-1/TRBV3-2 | TGTGCCAGCAGCCAAATGATAACTGGTGGAAACACCATATATTTT | CASSQMITGGNTIYF
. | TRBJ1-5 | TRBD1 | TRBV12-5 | TGTGCTAGTGGTGAAGGGACAGGGGAGCGCAATCAGCCCCAGCATTTT | CASGEGTGERNQPQHF
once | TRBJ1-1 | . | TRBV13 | TGTGCCAGCAGCTTAGGCCTAGGGAACACTGAAGCTTTCTTT | CASSLGLGNTEAFF
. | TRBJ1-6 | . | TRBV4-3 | TGCGCCAGCAGCCAGGTGGGGGTGGTCTATAATTCACCCCTCCACTTT | CASSQVGVVYNSPLHF
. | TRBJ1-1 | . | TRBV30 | TGTGCCTGGGAAAGAGAGACCACAGGGTTAACGACTTTCTTT | CAWERETTGLTTFF
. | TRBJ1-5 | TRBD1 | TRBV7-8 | TGTGCCAGCAGCCCAACCGACAGGGGAAGTCGTGGCAATCAGCCCCAGCATTTT | CASSPTDRGSRGNQPQHF
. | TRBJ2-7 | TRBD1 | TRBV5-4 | TGTGCCAGCAGCCAAAAGGACAGGACCTACGAGCAGTACTTC | CASSQKDRTYEQYF
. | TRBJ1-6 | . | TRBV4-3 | TGCGCCAGCAGCCAAGATGAAAGCTCCTATAATTCACCCCTCCACTTT | CASSQDESSYNSPLHF
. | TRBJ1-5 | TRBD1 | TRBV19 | TGTGCCAGTAGGGTGACAGGGGGCGATCAGCCCCAGCATTTT | CASRVTGGDQPQHF
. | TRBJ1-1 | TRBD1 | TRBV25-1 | TGTGCCAGCAGTGCGACAGGGGGCCGAACTGAAGCTTTCTTT | CASSATGGRTEAFF
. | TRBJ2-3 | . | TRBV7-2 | TGTGCCAGCACCTTATCGCCTCCAGATACGCAGTATTTT | CASTLSPPDTQYF
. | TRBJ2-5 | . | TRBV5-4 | TGTGCCAGCAGTCCCTTTTTGGGGGGCGAGACCCAGTACTTC | CASSPFLGGETQYF
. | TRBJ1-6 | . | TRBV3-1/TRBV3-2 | TGTGCCAGCAGCCAAGAATTATCAGCAAATTCACCCCTCCACTTT | CASSQELSANSPLHF
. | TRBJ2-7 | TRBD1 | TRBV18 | TGTGCCAGCTCACCGCTCCGGGACAGGGACACCTACGAGCAGTACTTC | CASSPLRDRDTYEQYF
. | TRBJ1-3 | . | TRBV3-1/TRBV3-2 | TGTGCCAGCAGCCAAGGCTACTCTGGAAACACCATATATTTT | CASSQGYSGNTIYF
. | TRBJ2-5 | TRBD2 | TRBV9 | TGTGCCAGCAGCGTAGTGGCTAGCGGGAGCGGGGAGACCCAGTACTTC | CASSVVASGSGETQYF
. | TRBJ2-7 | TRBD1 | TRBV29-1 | TGCAGCGTCCGGGACAGTCATTACGAGCAGTACTTC | CSVRDSHYEQYF
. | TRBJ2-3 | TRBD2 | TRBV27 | TGTGCCAGCAGTAGGCCGGAATGGACTAGCGGGGGGCTGACAGATACGCAGTATTTT | CASSRPEWTSGGLTDTQYF
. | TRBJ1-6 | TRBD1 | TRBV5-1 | TGCGCCAGCAGCTTGGGAGGGGGCGGAAATAATTCACCCCTCCACTTT | CASSLGGGGNNSPLHF
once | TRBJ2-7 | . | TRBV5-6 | TGTGCCAGCAGCCCCCCCGAAGATGAGAGCGAGCAGTACTTC | CASSPPEDESEQYF
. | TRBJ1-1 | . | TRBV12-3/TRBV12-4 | TGTGCCAGCAGGCCGGGAACGCTTGAAGCTTTCTTT | CASRPGTLEAFF
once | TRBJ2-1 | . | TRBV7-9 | TGTGCCAGCAGCCCGGAGGCTAGCCAGTTCTTC | CASSPEASQFF
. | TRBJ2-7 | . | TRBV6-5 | TGTGCCAGCAGTTACTCCAGAGTATTAGGGGGGGAGCAGTACTTC | CASSYSRVLGGEQYF
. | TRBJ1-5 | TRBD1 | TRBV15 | TGTGCCACCAGCAGAGACACACAGGGGAATCAGCCCCAGCATTTT | CATSRDTQGNQPQHF
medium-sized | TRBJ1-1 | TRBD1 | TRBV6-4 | TGTGCCAGCAGTGACAGGGACAGCACTGAAGCTTTCTTT | CASSDRDSTEAFF
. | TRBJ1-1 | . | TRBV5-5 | TGTGCCAGCAGCTTGTTCAGGGGCGCATCGAACACTGAAGCTTTCTTT | CASSLFRGASNTEAFF
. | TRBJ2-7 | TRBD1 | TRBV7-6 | TGTGCCAGCAGCTTAGGGGGACAGGGGGCGCGTGAGCAGTACTTC | CASSLGGQGAREQYF
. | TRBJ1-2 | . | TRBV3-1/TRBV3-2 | TGTGCCAGCAGCCAAAGGGAATATGGCTACACCTTC | CASSQREYGYTF
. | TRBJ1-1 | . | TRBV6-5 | TGTGCCAGCAGTAGGGGGAAGTACACTGAAGCTTTCTTT | CASSRGKYTEAFF
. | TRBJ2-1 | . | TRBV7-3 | TGTGCCAGCAGCCGAAGGGTGGGGTTGGATGAGCAGTTCTTC | CASSRRVGLDEQFF
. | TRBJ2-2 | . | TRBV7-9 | TGTGCCAGCAGCTTACAGCCCACCGGGGAGCTGTTTTTT | CASSLQPTGELFF
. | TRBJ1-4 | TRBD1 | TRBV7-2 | TGTGCCAGCAGCGCGCGACCGGGACAGGGAGGTGAAAAACTGTTTTTT | CASSARPGQGGEKLFF
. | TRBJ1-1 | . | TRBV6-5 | TGTGCCAGCACCAGAGACAGGATTAACACTGAAGCTTTCTTT | CASTRDRINTEAFF
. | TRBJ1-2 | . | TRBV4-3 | TGCGCCAGCAGCCAAGATTATCTAAACTCGGGGGTTAATGGCTACACCTTC | CASSQDYLNSGVNGYTF
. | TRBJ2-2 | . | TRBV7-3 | TGTGCCAGCACCAATGGGGATCGGGAGACCGGGGAGCTGTTTTTT | CASTNGDRETGELFF